The clone carrying this T cell receptor (beta chain) was counted ten times or more. As yet, its antigen is unknown. Clinical symptoms, serum thyroxine, TRAb, thyroid ultrasound and orbital computed tomography informed diagnoses. This sample is drawn from a study of T cells in Graves' hyperthyroidism and ophthalmopathy. Findings of the study overall: Researchers report that a 13 V-J model separated ophthalmopathy from stable hyperthyroidism.

Looked up from germline, CDR1 is SGHRS and CDR2 is YFSETQ. The CDR3 covers 13 residues. Between the trimmed V and J ends, which lost 0 bases and 8 bases, there was a span of 8 bases. TCR beta CDR3 regions were amplified from RNA transcripts. The HTBI primer set drove a first-round RT-PCR of the TCR CDR3. TCRdb ran MiXCR on the multiplex PCR reads and lists one entry per CDR3 protein. Of about 300,000 distinct CDR3 sequences in the sample, about 25% were seen once. Sequenced: blood. The source of this sequence is a middle-aged man with Graves' hyperthyroidism that later progressed to Graves' ophthalmopathy. The chain recombines TRBV5-1 with TRBJ2-2; D is undetermined. CDR3 sequence reads: CASSLVGIGELFF. The DNA of the CDR3 is TGCGCCAGCAGCTTGGTGGGGATTGGGGAGCTGTTTTTT.